This entry is about one T cell receptor (beta chain). The antigen is not known. This sample stems from a study of naive and memory T cell subsets. Study-wide findings and caveats: From naive to CM, EM and EMRA, diversity decreased and Gini increased. A few larger clonotypes appeared in naive repertoires, especially CD8, possibly memory cells re-expressing CD45RA.

Per germline, CDR1 SGHTA and CDR2 FQGNSA. The V and J ends lost 2 bases and 4 bases respectively, with 11 bases between them. This CDR3 contains 14 residues. Both TRBC1 and TRBC2 were covered by a beta constant-region primer of two equimolar oligonucleotides. Ligated cDNA was amplified by four rounds of PCR with nested alpha and beta constant-region primers and SP2. TCRdb redid the calling of the UMI-ligation and nested PCR reads with MiXCR, one entry per CDR3 protein. The repertoire holds roughly 100,000 distinct CDR3 sequences, with roughly 15% as singletons. The sequenced sample was naive CD8+ T cells from blood. The chain joins TRBV7-2 to TRBJ2-5; D may be TRBD2 (5 bases). The TCR originated in a human donor in good health. This chain's CDR3 is CASSLKRTPETQYF. Here the CDR3 DNA reads TGTGCCAGCAGCTTAAAGCGGACTCCAGAGACCCAGTACTTC.